Presented here are 14 T cell receptor beta chains from one specimen sequenced in a study of PD-1 blockade in classical Hodgkin lymphoma (TCRdb year 2020). The library was prepared using the immunoSEQ multiplex PCR assay. As stored in TCRdb, this immuneACCESS dataset retains in-frame rearrangements with V and J assigned. A fraction of the clones does not appear; measured against another copy, unresolved V genes explain less than half of the discrepancy, and the remainder lacks a known reason. In all, the sample holds roughly 140,000 clones, and approximately 81% of those were seen once. The leading ten clones occupy about 9.3% of the sample. Reading the label with the study, this specimen's time point is: cycle 2 day 1 (C2D1) of nivolumab. All trial patients had relapsed after autologous stem cell transplantation, with cohorts A, B and C differing in prior brentuximab vedotin exposure. The sample here was peripheral blood mononuclear cells (PBMCs), taken before the second cycle of nivolumab. Every receptor here comes from a human donor with classical Hodgkin lymphoma.

The V call is TRBV6-5, the J call TRBJ1-5; D gene ambiguous. Trimming cost V 4 bases and J 4 bases, with 14 bases left between them. CDR1 is MNHEY and CDR2 is SVGAGI in the germline V gene. The CDR3 totals 15 residues. DNA of the CDR3: TGTGCCAGCAGTTCCCGACATACGGGTAATCAGCCCCAGCATTTT. The encoded protein is CASSSRHTGNQPQHF.

The rearrangement uses TRBV6-1 and TRBJ2-7; 9 bases align to TRBD1. The J segment lost 2 bases and the V segment lost 2 bases, leaving 7 bases of the junction unmatched. CDR1 is MNHNS, CDR2 SASEGT, per germline. This CDR3 comprises 16 residues. In DNA, the CDR3 is TGTGCCAGCAGTGAACCGGGACAGGGCAAGACCTACGAGCAGTACTTC. Translation: CASSEPGQGKTYEQYF.

This chain links TRBV19 with TRBJ1-1, with D hard to call. The CDR3 totals 14 residues. V was cut by 7 bases and J by 1 base, with 13 bases left in between. Germline V gene sequence: CDR1 LNHDA, CDR2 SQIVND (reference sequence). The CDR3 loop is CASKGLGENTEAFF. CDR3 bases: TGTGCCAGTAAAGGCCTGGGAGAGAACACTGAAGCTTTCTTT.

V usage is TRBV7-3 and J usage is TRBJ2-3; D is unresolved. The V end was cut by 3 bases, the J end by 1 base, with 14 bases between. The CDR3 length is 16 residues. CDR1 is SGHTA and CDR2 is FQGTGA in the germline V gene. The CDR3 DNA reads as TGTGCCAGCAGCTTTTGGGGAAACCCTCGCACAGATACGCAGTATTTT. Amino acids: CASSFWGNPRTDTQYF. The whole variable domain, remainder taken from reference TRBV7-3 and TRBJ2-3, is GAGVSQTPSNKVTEKGKYVELRCDPISGHTALYWYRQSLGQGPEFLIYFQGTGAADDSGLPNDRFFAVRPEGSVSTLKIQRTERGDSAVYLCASSFWGNPRTDTQYFGPGTRLTVL.

The chain is built from TRBV6-5 and TRBJ2-3; D remains ambiguous. The CDR3 has 15 residues. V shed 1 base and J shed 5 bases, with 13 bases lying between them. Germline V gene data show CDR1 as MNHEY and CDR2 as SVGAGI. CDR3 in amino acids: CASSYYGSAGDTQYF. The CDR3 DNA is TGTGCCAGCAGTTACTATGGTTCCGCAGGAGATACGCAGTATTTT.

The chain uses TRBV10-3 and TRBJ2-1, with 10 nucleotides matching TRBD2. The CDR3 sequence is 15 residues long. Germline CDR1 and CDR2: ENHRY and SYGVKD. Trimming took 6 bases from V and 3 from J; bases not matched to a gene: 5. CDR3 in DNA: TGTGCCATCAGAGGGACTAGCGTTTTCTACAATGAGCAGTTCTTC. It yields the protein CAIRGTSVFYNEQFF.

In this sample, this clone turned up once. The CDR3 DNA is TGTGCCAGCGGGCGGGGCGTCTCCTACAATGAGCAGTTCTTC. It specifies CASGRGVSYNEQFF. V usage is TRBV2 and J usage is TRBJ2-1; perhaps TRBD2 as D (6 bases). CDR1 and CDR2 (germline): SNHLY, FYNNEI. V gave up 8 bases and J gave up 0 bases, with 11 bases separating them. This CDR3 region has 14 residues. The full variable domain, rest sourced from reference TRBV2 and TRBJ2-1, is EPEVTQTPSHQVTQMGQEVILRCVPISNHLYFYWYRQILGQKVEFLVSFYNNEISEKSEIFDDQFSVERPDGSNFTLKIRSTKLEDSAMYFCASGRGVSYNEQFFGPGTRLTVL.

The J gene is TRBJ1-3, the V gene TRBV29-1; D not resolved. Trimming took off 3 bases at V and 0 bases at J, with 9 bases between the two ends. CDR1 is SQVTM and CDR2 is ANQGSEA in the germline V gene. This CDR3 contains 14 residues. Here the CDR3 reads CSVEVHSSGNTIYF. CDR3 in DNA: TGCAGCGTTGAGGTCCACTCCTCTGGAAACACCATATATTTT.

The genes are TRBV9 and TRBJ2-1; 7 bases fit TRBD2. After removal of 0 bases from V and 9 bases from J, the junction contained 3 bases not matched to a gene. CDR1 is SGDLS, CDR2 YYNGEE, per germline. This CDR3 has 13 amino acids. The CDR3 is CASSVVGGSEQFF. The CDR3 DNA reads as TGTGCCAGCAGCGTAGTGGGGGGGAGTGAGCAGTTCTTC.

CDR3 DNA: TGTGCCAGCAGTCTAGACAGGGGGCTTTATGGCTACACCTTC. Translation: CASSLDRGLYGYTF. This sequence joins TRBV6-5 and TRBJ1-2; 10 bases align to TRBD1. The germline CDR1 and CDR2 sequences are MNHEY and SVGAGI. This CDR3 region has 14 residues. The junction had 5 bases not matched to a gene; V was cut back by 5 bases and J by 5 bases.

The chain uses TRBV28 and TRBJ1-1; unclear D gene. CDR3 length: 13 residues. Germline V lookup: CDR1 MDHEN, CDR2 SYDVKM. The V and J ends lost 2 bases and 0 bases respectively, with 4 bases between them. The chain's CDR3 is CASSLIVNTEAFF. The CDR3 DNA sequence: TGTGCCAGCAGTTTAATAGTGAACACTGAAGCTTTCTTT.

The chain carries TRBV7-6 and TRBJ2-7, with no clear D. The CDR3 sequence is 15 residues long. Germline lookup yields CDR1 SGHVS and CDR2 FNYEAQ. Trimming removed 5 bases from V and 3 bases from J, with 17 bases in between. The CDR3 reads CASSIQEGPFYEQYF. The CDR3, as DNA: TGTGCCAGCAGCATCCAAGAAGGTCCATTCTACGAGCAGTACTTC.

The CDR3 DNA sequence: TGTGCCAGTAGCATCCCAGGGAACTACAATGAGCAGTTCTTC. It specifies CASSIPGNYNEQFF. The chain links TRBV19 to TRBJ2-1, with D perhaps matching TRBD1 (5 bases). Germline V gives CDR1 LNHDA, CDR2 SQIVND (reference sequence). Trimming cost V 6 bases and J 3 bases, with 12 bases left between them. CDR3 length: 14 amino acids.

This clone was seen more than once but under ten times. This sequence joins TRBV6-6 and TRBJ1-1, with D perhaps TRBD1 (5 bases). The ends were cut back, 0 bases at V and 0 bases at J, with 11 bases in the middle. The CDR3 is 16 residues long. The germline V gene has CDR1 MNHNY and CDR2 SVGAGI (reference sequence). The CDR3 DNA is TGTGCCAGCAGTTACTCGACGGCAGGGATGAACACTGAAGCTTTCTTT. Encoded protein: CASSYSTAGMNTEAFF.